The present entry profiles one T cell receptor beta chain with its context. The antigen remains undetermined. This sample is part of a study of OX40 agonist ivuxolimab in advanced cancers. Overall study context: Patients took ivuxolimab, an agonistic anti-OX40 (CD134) antibody. Melanoma, hepatocellular carcinoma, head and neck or renal cell cancer occurred in dose-escalation patients. Mean age approximately 59 years, range roughly 23 to 79; around 80% male. Findings and limits, study-wide: No determination was made of the antigen specificity of the expanded peripheral T cells.

Germline loops: CDR1 LNHNV, CDR2 YYDKDF (reference sequence). Trimming took 6 bases from V and 9 from J, leaving 18 bases between them. This CDR3 region has 15 residues. TCRdb's copy holds only in-frame clones and misses some; the assay was immunoSEQ multiplex PCR. This sample yields around 38,000 clones, of which 75% to 90% are seen a single time; roughly 12% belongs to the top ten. This chain connects TRBV15 to TRBJ1-6, with TRBD1 as a possible D gene (5 bases). The origin of this receptor is an adult with an advanced solid tumor such as melanoma, head and neck, liver or kidney cancer. Source: CD4+ or CD8+ T cells sorted from blood, taken in a trial of the OX40 agonist ivuxolimab. CDR3 protein: CATSLTLGAGSPLHF. For the CDR3, the DNA is TGTGCCACCAGTTTGACCCTCGGGGCCGGTTCACCCCTCCACTTT. Supplemented by reference TRBV15 and TRBJ1-6, the full variable domain reads DAMVIQNPRYQVTQFGKPVTLSCSQTLNHNVMYWYQQKSSQAPKLLFHYYDKDFNNEADTPDNFQSRRPNTSFCFLDIRSPGLGDTAMYLCATSLTLGAGSPLHFGNGTRLTVT.